This T cell receptor beta chain emerged from a study of T cell changes during pregnancy in multiple sclerosis. With 2 bases removed from V and 5 bases from J, the gap between germline ends came to 9 bases. The CDR3 length is 13 residues. Germline V gives CDR1 SGHTA, CDR2 FQGTGA. Assay: immunoSEQ multiplex PCR; the TCRdb copy retains only in-frame clones and omits some. Of approximately 96,000 clones in the sample, about 91% were seen once. Sample: peripheral blood, taken after pregnancy. The chain has TRBV7-3 and TRBJ2-5, with D possibly being TRBD2 (5 bases). The sequence derives from a female donor in good health, enrolled as a control in a pregnancy study. This CDR3 is CASSLRLYETQYF. CDR3 DNA: TGTGCCAGCAGCTTACGACTATACGAGACCCAGTACTTC. Full variable domain (outside the CDR3, taken from reference TRBV7-3 and TRBJ2-5): GAGVSQTPSNKVTEKGKYVELRCDPISGHTALYWYRQSLGQGPEFLIYFQGTGAADDSGLPNDRFFAVRPEGSVSTLKIQRTERGDSAVYLCASSLRLYETQYFGPGTRLLVL.